This T cell receptor beta chain was recorded in a study of siplizumab effects on memory and regulatory T cells. The study's findings and limits: Naive T cells, seemingly more diverse than memory cells, seemed major alloresponse contributors.

The length of the CDR3 is 15 residues. Trimming left V 4 bases short and J 3 bases short, with 13 bases between. The germline V gene has CDR1 SEHNR and CDR2 FQNEAQ (reference sequence). The protocol was immunoSEQ multiplex PCR, while the TCRdb copy is restricted to in-frame clones and leaves out a portion. Of just under 85,000 clones detected, roughly 89% appear once; the ten largest clones hold approximately 1.4%. Comments on this clone: The target antigen is unknown.

V gene TRBV7-9 combines with J gene TRBJ1-3, with a possible D match to TRBD1 (6 bases). The sequenced sample was Tregs sorted from blood. This TCR was sampled from a human donor in good health. CDR3 region: CASSYGQHFGNTIYF. CDR3 DNA: TGTGCCAGCAGCTACGGACAGCACTTTGGAAACACCATATATTTT.